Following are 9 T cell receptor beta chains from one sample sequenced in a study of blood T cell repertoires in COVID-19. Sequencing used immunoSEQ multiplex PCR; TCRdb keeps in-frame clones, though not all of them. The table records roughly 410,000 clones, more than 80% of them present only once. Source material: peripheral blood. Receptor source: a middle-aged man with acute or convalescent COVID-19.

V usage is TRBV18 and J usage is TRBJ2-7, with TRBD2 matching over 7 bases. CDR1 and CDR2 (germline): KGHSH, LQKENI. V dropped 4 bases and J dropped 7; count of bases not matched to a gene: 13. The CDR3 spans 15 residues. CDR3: CASSLFPGGTREQYF. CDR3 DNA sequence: TGTGCCAGCTCACTCTTTCCCGGGGGGACGAGGGAGCAGTACTTC.

CDR3 protein: CASSQGAGDTEAFF. The CDR3 DNA sequence: TGTGCCAGCAGCCAGGGGGCAGGGGACACTGAAGCTTTCTTT. This chain joins TRBV5-4 and TRBJ1-1, with TRBD1 matching 8 bases. J was trimmed by 3 bases and V by 4 bases; bases with no gene match: 5. The CDR3 is made up of 14 amino acids. CDR1 SGHNT and CDR2 YYREEE come from the germline V gene (reference sequence).

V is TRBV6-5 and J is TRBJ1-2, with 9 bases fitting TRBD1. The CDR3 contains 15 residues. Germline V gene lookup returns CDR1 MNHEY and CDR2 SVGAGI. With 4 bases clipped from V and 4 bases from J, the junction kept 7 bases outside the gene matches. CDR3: CASSWPGQGVYGYTF. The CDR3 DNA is TGTGCCAGCAGTTGGCCGGGACAGGGTGTCTATGGCTACACCTTC.

CDR3 amino acids: CASSYSLADPYNEQFF. CDR3 nucleotides: TGTGCCAGCAGTTACTCACTAGCGGACCCCTACAATGAGCAGTTCTTC. This chain joins TRBV6-6 and TRBJ2-1; 8 bases agree with TRBD2. V was clipped by 0 bases and J by 2 bases; unmatched bases: 3. The CDR3 has 16 amino acids. Per the germline V gene, CDR1 is MNHNY and CDR2 is SVGAGI (reference sequence).

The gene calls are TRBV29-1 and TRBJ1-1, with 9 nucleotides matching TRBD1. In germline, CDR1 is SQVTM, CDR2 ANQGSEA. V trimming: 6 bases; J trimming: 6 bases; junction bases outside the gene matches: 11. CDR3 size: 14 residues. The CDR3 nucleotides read TGCAGCGTGACCAAGGGACAGGGAGTACCTGAAGCTTTCTTT. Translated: CSVTKGQGVPEAFF.

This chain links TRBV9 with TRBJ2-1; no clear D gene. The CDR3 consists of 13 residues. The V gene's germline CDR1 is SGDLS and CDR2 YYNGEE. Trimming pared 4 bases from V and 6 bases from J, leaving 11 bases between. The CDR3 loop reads CASSPQVSNEQFF. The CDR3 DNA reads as TGTGCCAGCAGCCCCCAGGTGTCCAATGAGCAGTTCTTC.

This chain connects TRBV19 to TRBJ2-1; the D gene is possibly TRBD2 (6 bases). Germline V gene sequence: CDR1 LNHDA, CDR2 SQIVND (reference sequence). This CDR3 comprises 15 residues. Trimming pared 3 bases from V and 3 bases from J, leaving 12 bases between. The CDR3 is CASSITGTGYNEQFF. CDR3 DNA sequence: TGTGCCAGTAGTATCACCGGGACTGGCTACAATGAGCAGTTCTTC. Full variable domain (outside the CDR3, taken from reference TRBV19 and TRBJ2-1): DGGITQSPKYLFRKEGQNVTLSCEQNLNHDAMYWYRQDPGQGLRLIYYSQIVNDFQKGDIAEGYSVSREKKESFPLTVTSAQKNPTAFYLCASSITGTGYNEQFFGPGTRLTVL.

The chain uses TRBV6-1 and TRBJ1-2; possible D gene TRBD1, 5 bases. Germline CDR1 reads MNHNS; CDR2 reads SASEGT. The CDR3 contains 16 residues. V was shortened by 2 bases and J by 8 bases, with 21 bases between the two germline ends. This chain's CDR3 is CASSERGGRVRIGYTF. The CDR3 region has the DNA TGTGCCAGCAGTGAAAGGGGTGGCAGGGTGAGAATAGGCTACACCTTC.

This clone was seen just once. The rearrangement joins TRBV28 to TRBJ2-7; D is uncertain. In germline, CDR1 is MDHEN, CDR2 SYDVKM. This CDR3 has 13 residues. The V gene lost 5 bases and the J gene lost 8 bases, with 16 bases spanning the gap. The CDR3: CASSPLGPPQQYF. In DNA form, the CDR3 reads TGTGCCAGCAGTCCCCTGGGCCCCCCACAGCAGTACTTC.